Listed below are T cell receptor beta chains from one sample, sequenced in a study of siplizumab effects on memory and regulatory T cells. Clones were read by immunoSEQ multiplex PCR, and TCRdb kept only the in-frame ones, dropping some. The data show approximately 100,000 clones, around 95% seen once. What was sequenced was Tregs sorted from blood. These receptors came from a human donor in good health. The CDR3 runs from the conserved cysteine through the conserved F or W. The D gene is left open where the match is weak. A row's size may be missing; if present it is once, few, many or a size class.

V gene: TRBV5-8; D gene: NA; clone size: NA; J gene: TRBJ1-5; CDR3 protein: CASSLATNQPQHF; CDR3 DNA: TGTGCCAGCAGCTTAGCCACAAATCAGCCCCAGCATTTT
V gene: TRBV9; D gene: TRBD2; clone size: NA; J gene: TRBJ2-7; CDR3 protein: CASSVSTSGSYEQYF; CDR3 DNA: TGTGCCAGCAGCGTATCGACTAGCGGTTCCTACGAGCAGTACTTC
V gene: TRBV6-1; D gene: NA; clone size: NA; J gene: TRBJ1-5; CDR3 protein: CASSAARGGSQPQHF; CDR3 DNA: TGTGCCAGCAGTGCGGCCAGGGGAGGATCTCAGCCCCAGCATTTT
V gene: TRBV18; D gene: NA; clone size: NA; J gene: TRBJ1-4; CDR3 protein: CASSPDRRGLNEKLFF; CDR3 DNA: TGTGCCAGCTCCCCAGACAGGAGGGGCCTTAATGAAAAACTGTTTTTT
V gene: TRBV29-1; D gene: TRBD2; clone size: NA; J gene: TRBJ2-3; CDR3 protein: CSVIRTRRDYTDTQYF; CDR3 DNA: TGCAGCGTCATAAGGACAAGACGGGACTACACAGATACGCAGTATTTT
V gene: TRBV28; D gene: TRBD2; clone size: NA; J gene: TRBJ2-1; CDR3 protein: CASSLGGRAYHEQFF; CDR3 DNA: TGTGCCAGCAGTTTAGGCGGGAGGGCCTATCATGAGCAGTTCTTC
V gene: TRBV28; D gene: TRBD2; clone size: NA; J gene: TRBJ2-7; CDR3 protein: CASSFLTSGLGEQYF; CDR3 DNA: TGTGCCAGCAGTTTCTTGACTAGCGGGTTGGGGGAGCAGTACTTC
V gene: TRBV7-8; D gene: NA; clone size: NA; J gene: TRBJ1-5; CDR3 protein: CASSLGQNQPQHF; CDR3 DNA: TGTGCCAGCAGCTTAGGACAAAATCAGCCCCAGCATTTT
V gene: TRBV6-5; D gene: NA; clone size: NA; J gene: TRBJ1-2; CDR3 protein: CASSYWPKRGTYTF; CDR3 DNA: TGTGCCAGCAGCTATTGGCCGAAAAGGGGGACATACACCTTC
V gene: TRBV7-8; D gene: TRBD1; clone size: NA; J gene: TRBJ2-7; CDR3 protein: CASSLASVQGAVYEQYF; CDR3 DNA: TGTGCCAGCAGCTTAGCGTCCGTCCAGGGGGCGGTCTACGAGCAGTACTTC
V gene: TRBV5-1; D gene: NA; clone size: NA; J gene: TRBJ1-1; CDR3 protein: CASSLVSGGNTEAFF; CDR3 DNA: TGCGCCAGCAGCTTGGTGTCGGGTGGGAACACTGAAGCTTTCTTT
V gene: TRBV7-9; D gene: NA; clone size: NA; J gene: TRBJ1-2; CDR3 protein: CASSLAWGYGYTF; CDR3 DNA: TGTGCCAGCAGCTTAGCGTGGGGTTATGGCTACACCTTC
V gene: TRBV15; D gene: NA; clone size: once; J gene: TRBJ2-7; CDR3 protein: CATSRELGEQYF; CDR3 DNA: TGTGCCACCAGCAGGGAGTTGGGCGAGCAGTACTTC
V gene: TRBV27; D gene: TRBD1; clone size: NA; J gene: TRBJ1-5; CDR3 protein: CASSLYPGGPNQPQHF; CDR3 DNA: TGTGCCAGCAGTTTATATCCAGGGGGCCCCAATCAGCCCCAGCATTTT
V gene: TRBV19; D gene: TRBD2; clone size: NA; J gene: TRBJ2-5; CDR3 protein: CASSILGLAGGRQYF; CDR3 DNA: TGTGCCAGTAGTATTCTTGGACTAGCGGGAGGCCGACAGTACTTC
V gene: TRBV11-2; D gene: NA; clone size: few; J gene: TRBJ1-1; CDR3 protein: CASSLSLPTEAFF; CDR3 DNA: TGTGCCAGCAGCTTAAGTCTGCCCACCGAAGCTTTCTTT
V gene: TRBV6-4; D gene: TRBD1; clone size: NA; J gene: TRBJ1-1; CDR3 protein: CASSLSPGQGTEAFF; CDR3 DNA: TGTGCCAGCAGTCTAAGTCCGGGACAGGGGACTGAAGCTTTCTTT
V gene: TRBV7-2; D gene: NA; clone size: NA; J gene: TRBJ2-1; CDR3 protein: CASSLEGRCNEQFF; CDR3 DNA: TGTGCCAGCAGCTTAGAAGGCCGTTGCAATGAGCAGTTCTTC
V gene: TRBV2; D gene: NA; clone size: NA; J gene: TRBJ2-5; CDR3 protein: CASKGGETQYF; CDR3 DNA: TGTGCCAGCAAGGGAGGAGAGACCCAGTACTTC
V gene: TRBV16; D gene: NA; clone size: NA; J gene: TRBJ1-5; CDR3 protein: CASSQAGASSNQPQHF; CDR3 DNA: TGTGCCAGCAGCCAAGCAGGGGCAAGTAGCAATCAGCCCCAGCATTTT
V gene: TRBV25-1; D gene: TRBD1; clone size: NA; J gene: TRBJ1-4; CDR3 protein: CARDHRGQSEKLFF; CDR3 DNA: TGTGCCAGGGACCACAGGGGGCAGAGTGAAAAACTGTTTTTT
V gene: TRBV10-3; D gene: NA; clone size: NA; J gene: TRBJ2-7; CDR3 protein: CAISGQNSYEQYF; CDR3 DNA: TGTGCCATCAGTGGACAGAACTCCTACGAGCAGTACTTC
V gene: TRBV29-1; D gene: NA; clone size: NA; J gene: TRBJ2-7; CDR3 protein: CSVEDSPGRQYF; CDR3 DNA: TGCAGCGTTGAGGACAGCCCAGGGAGGCAGTACTTC
V gene: TRBV28; D gene: NA; clone size: NA; J gene: TRBJ2-1; CDR3 protein: CASSLSGRVRNEQFF; CDR3 DNA: TGTGCCAGCAGTTTATCCGGGAGAGTGAGAAATGAGCAGTTCTTC
V gene: TRBV2; D gene: NA; clone size: NA; J gene: TRBJ2-7; CDR3 protein: CATNRFRGYEQYF; CDR3 DNA: TGTGCCACCAACCGATTCCGGGGGTACGAGCAGTACTTC
V gene: TRBV19; D gene: TRBD1; clone size: NA; J gene: TRBJ1-2; CDR3 protein: CASRLRQGVYGYTF; CDR3 DNA: TGTGCCAGTAGGTTACGCCAGGGGGTCTATGGCTACACCTTC
V gene: TRBV5-4; D gene: NA; clone size: NA; J gene: TRBJ2-7; CDR3 protein: CASRPEGLVYEQYF; CDR3 DNA: TGTGCCAGCAGACCGGAGGGGCTAGTTTACGAGCAGTACTTC
V gene: TRBV11-2; D gene: TRBD1; clone size: NA; J gene: TRBJ2-5; CDR3 protein: CASSSHRGETQYF; CDR3 DNA: TGTGCCAGCAGCTCCCACAGGGGGGAGACCCAGTACTTC
V gene: TRBV4-1; D gene: NA; clone size: NA; J gene: TRBJ2-1; CDR3 protein: CASSQGLGRPAPNEQFF; CDR3 DNA: TGCGCCAGCAGCCAAGGTCTTGGGCGGCCGGCCCCCAATGAGCAGTTCTTC
V gene: TRBV27; D gene: TRBD1; clone size: NA; J gene: TRBJ2-4; CDR3 protein: CASSLRTGRTAKNIQYF; CDR3 DNA: TGTGCCAGCAGTTTGAGGACAGGGAGGACAGCCAAAAACATTCAGTACTTC
V gene: TRBV15; D gene: TRBD2; clone size: NA; J gene: TRBJ2-7; CDR3 protein: CATQRLAGSYEQYF; CDR3 DNA: TGTGCCACCCAACGACTAGCGGGGTCCTACGAGCAGTACTTC
V gene: TRBV18; D gene: TRBD2; clone size: NA; J gene: TRBJ2-2; CDR3 protein: CASSPLAGGPTGELFF; CDR3 DNA: TGTGCCAGCTCACCCCTAGCGGGAGGGCCGACCGGGGAGCTGTTTTTT
V gene: TRBV28; D gene: NA; clone size: NA; J gene: TRBJ1-2; CDR3 protein: CASSYLYTGPRTNYGYTF; CDR3 DNA: TGTGCCAGCAGTTACCTTTACACAGGCCCGCGTACAAACTATGGCTACACCTTC
V gene: TRBV28; D gene: TRBD1; clone size: NA; J gene: TRBJ1-2; CDR3 protein: CASSFFGTVYGYTF; CDR3 DNA: TGTGCCAGCAGTTTTTTTGGGACAGTCTATGGCTACACCTTC
V gene: TRBV5-1; D gene: TRBD1; clone size: NA; J gene: TRBJ1-1; CDR3 protein: CASSIDRGRAFF; CDR3 DNA: TGCGCCAGCAGCATCGACAGGGGTAGGGCTTTCTTT
V gene: TRBV9; D gene: TRBD2; clone size: NA; J gene: TRBJ2-1; CDR3 protein: CASSINLAESYNEQFF; CDR3 DNA: TGTGCCAGCAGCATAAACCTAGCGGAGAGTTACAATGAGCAGTTCTTC
V gene: TRBV20-1; D gene: NA; clone size: NA; J gene: TRBJ1-2; CDR3 protein: CMLSTDGYTF; CDR3 DNA: TGCATGTTATCGACGGATGGCTACACCTTC
V gene: TRBV5-4; D gene: TRBD1; clone size: NA; J gene: TRBJ1-2; CDR3 protein: CASSLVGQGYPGYTF; CDR3 DNA: TGTGCCAGCAGCTTGGTAGGACAGGGCTACCCTGGCTACACCTTC
V gene: TRBV25-1; D gene: TRBD1; clone size: NA; J gene: TRBJ1-2; CDR3 protein: CASRDRDFGYTF; CDR3 DNA: TGTGCCAGCAGAGACAGGGATTTTGGCTACACCTTC
V gene: TRBV5-1; D gene: TRBD2; clone size: NA; J gene: TRBJ2-2; CDR3 protein: CASSLVAGEVGELFF; CDR3 DNA: TGCGCCAGCAGCTTGGTAGCGGGAGAGGTCGGGGAGCTGTTTTTT
V gene: TRBV5-4; D gene: NA; clone size: NA; J gene: TRBJ2-7; CDR3 protein: CASSLMAGTTYEQYF; CDR3 DNA: TGTGCCAGCAGCTTGATGGCAGGGACCACCTACGAGCAGTACTTC
V gene: TRBV30; D gene: NA; clone size: NA; J gene: TRBJ1-1; CDR3 protein: CAWKENTEAFF; CDR3 DNA: TGTGCCTGGAAAGAGAACACTGAAGCTTTCTTT
V gene: TRBV4-1; D gene: TRBD1; clone size: NA; J gene: TRBJ1-1; CDR3 protein: CASSLSTGGRLYTEAFF; CDR3 DNA: TGCGCCAGCAGCCTTTCAACAGGGGGGAGGTTGTACACTGAAGCTTTCTTT
V gene: TRBV28; D gene: NA; clone size: NA; J gene: TRBJ2-1; CDR3 protein: CASSTLIMMEPQFF; CDR3 DNA: TGTGCCAGCAGTACCCTCATTATGATGGAGCCGCAGTTCTTC
V gene: TRBV29-1; D gene: NA; clone size: NA; J gene: TRBJ1-1; CDR3 protein: CSVVPVAEAFF; CDR3 DNA: TGCAGCGTTGTGCCGGTCGCTGAAGCTTTCTTT
V gene: TRBV2; D gene: TRBD1; clone size: NA; J gene: TRBJ1-4; CDR3 protein: CASKGRQGALAEKLFF; CDR3 DNA: TGTGCCAGCAAGGGGAGACAGGGGGCCTTGGCTGAAAAACTGTTTTTT
V gene: TRBV19; D gene: TRBD1; clone size: NA; J gene: TRBJ2-1; CDR3 protein: CASGPLLGRGQSEQFF; CDR3 DNA: TGTGCCAGTGGGCCCCTCCTTGGCAGGGGGCAGTCTGAGCAGTTCTTC
V gene: TRBV6-1; D gene: NA; clone size: NA; J gene: TRBJ2-1; CDR3 protein: CASSVIIAGTAVSQQFF; CDR3 DNA: TGTGCCAGCAGTGTTATTATAGCGGGGACAGCGGTGAGTCAGCAGTTCTTC
V gene: TRBV7-2; D gene: TRBD2; clone size: NA; J gene: TRBJ2-7; CDR3 protein: CASREGSGIEQYF; CDR3 DNA: TGTGCCAGCCGTGAGGGAAGCGGGATCGAGCAGTACTTC
V gene: TRBV28; D gene: NA; clone size: NA; J gene: TRBJ1-2; CDR3 protein: CASSGGWGGGWDYGYTF; CDR3 DNA: TGTGCCAGCAGTGGCGGCTGGGGTGGGGGCTGGGACTATGGCTACACCTTC
V gene: TRBV5-1; D gene: NA; clone size: NA; J gene: TRBJ2-3; CDR3 protein: CASSWSDTSTDTQYF; CDR3 DNA: TGCGCCAGCAGCTGGTCGGATACTAGCACAGATACGCAGTATTTT
V gene: TRBV6-1; D gene: NA; clone size: NA; J gene: TRBJ1-4; CDR3 protein: CATRFGGGKLFF; CDR3 DNA: TGTGCCACACGGTTCGGGGGGGGAAAACTGTTTTTT
V gene: TRBV5-6; D gene: TRBD2; clone size: NA; J gene: TRBJ2-5; CDR3 protein: CASSFRRGTSGSPETQYF; CDR3 DNA: TGTGCCAGCAGCTTCCGAAGGGGCACTAGCGGCTCGCCGGAGACCCAGTACTTC